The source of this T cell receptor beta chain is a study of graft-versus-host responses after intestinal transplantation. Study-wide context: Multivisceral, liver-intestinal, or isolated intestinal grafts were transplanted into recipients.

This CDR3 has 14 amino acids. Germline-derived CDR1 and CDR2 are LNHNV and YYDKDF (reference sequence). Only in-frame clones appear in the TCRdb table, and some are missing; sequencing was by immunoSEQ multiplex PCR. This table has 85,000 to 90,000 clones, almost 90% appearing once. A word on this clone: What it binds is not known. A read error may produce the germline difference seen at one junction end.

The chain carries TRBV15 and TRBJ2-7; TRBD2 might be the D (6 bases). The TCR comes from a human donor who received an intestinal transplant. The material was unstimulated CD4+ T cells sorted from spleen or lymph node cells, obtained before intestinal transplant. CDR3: CATSQGRDSNEQYF. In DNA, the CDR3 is TGTGCCACCAGCCAAGGCAGGGACTCCAACGAGCAGTACTTC.